These T cell receptor beta chains were read from a single sample in a study of blood T cell repertoires in COVID-19. Sequencing used immunoSEQ multiplex PCR; TCRdb keeps in-frame clones, though not all of them. The top ten clones hold 4% to 5% of a sample with 95,000 to 100,000 clones, approximately 90% of them seen once. Sample: peripheral blood. The receptors were sampled from a human donor with COVID-19, enrolled during active disease. The donor label of this sample is uncertain. The conserved cysteine and the conserved F or W are not part of the CDR3 here. The order of the fields is V gene, J gene, D gene, CDR3 length, CDR3 protein. D genes are given only for firm matches.

v_gene: TRBV28
j_gene: TRBJ2-5
d_gene: TRBD1
len: 12
CDR3aa: ASSFGDRQETQY

v_gene: TRBV12-3/TRBV12-4
j_gene: TRBJ2-3
d_gene: -
len: 10
CDR3aa: ASSPSRGTQY

v_gene: TRBV6-5
j_gene: TRBJ1-2
d_gene: TRBD1
len: 11
CDR3aa: ASSRGLDYGYT

v_gene: TRBV25-1
j_gene: TRBJ1-2
d_gene: -
len: 13
CDR3aa: ASSEPGQGGYGYT

v_gene: TRBV3-1/TRBV3-2
j_gene: TRBJ1-4
d_gene: TRBD1
len: 13
CDR3aa: ASSHQAQGYEKLF

v_gene: TRBV9
j_gene: TRBJ1-5
d_gene: TRBD1
len: 13
CDR3aa: ASSVSGTDDQPQH

v_gene: TRBV5-4
j_gene: TRBJ1-2
d_gene: -
len: 13
CDR3aa: ASSLGQNLNYGYT

v_gene: TRBV12-3/TRBV12-4
j_gene: TRBJ1-2
d_gene: -
len: 11
CDR3aa: ASSLVSRLGYT

v_gene: TRBV15
j_gene: TRBJ1-5
d_gene: -
len: 15
CDR3aa: ATSRGRGRVRGQPQH

v_gene: TRBV6-2/TRBV6-3
j_gene: TRBJ1-2
d_gene: -
len: 12
CDR3aa: ASSYGPDNYGYT

v_gene: TRBV7-6
j_gene: TRBJ2-1
d_gene: TRBD2
len: 14
CDR3aa: ASSLVAAGGSHEQF

v_gene: TRBV28
j_gene: TRBJ1-1
d_gene: -
len: 7
CDR3aa: ASSPPAF

v_gene: TRBV6-5
j_gene: TRBJ1-1
d_gene: -
len: 12
CDR3aa: ASSKQGFNTEAF

v_gene: TRBV25-1
j_gene: TRBJ2-7
d_gene: TRBD1
len: 13
CDR3aa: ASSEGRTGAYEQY

v_gene: TRBV20-1
j_gene: TRBJ2-7
d_gene: TRBD2
len: 14
CDR3aa: SASLASGLISYEQY

v_gene: TRBV5-1
j_gene: TRBJ2-7
d_gene: -
len: 13
CDR3aa: ASSPDGQPHYEQY

v_gene: TRBV6-6
j_gene: TRBJ2-7
d_gene: TRBD2
len: 13
CDR3aa: ASSSGLAGTTRQY

v_gene: TRBV6-4
j_gene: TRBJ1-1
d_gene: -
len: 12
CDR3aa: ASSASMWETEAF

v_gene: TRBV5-1
j_gene: TRBJ2-3
d_gene: TRBD2
len: 15
CDR3aa: ASSLGAGGFNTDTQY

v_gene: TRBV11-3
j_gene: TRBJ2-7
d_gene: -
len: 14
CDR3aa: ASSLMAGKSSYEQY

v_gene: TRBV3-1/TRBV3-2
j_gene: TRBJ2-5
d_gene: TRBD2
len: 14
CDR3aa: ASSQRLAGGPETQY

v_gene: TRBV11-3
j_gene: TRBJ1-2
d_gene: -
len: 11
CDR3aa: ASSLRGLGGYT

v_gene: TRBV7-9
j_gene: TRBJ2-7
d_gene: -
len: 11
CDR3aa: ASSPTTGSRQY

v_gene: TRBV28
j_gene: TRBJ2-7
d_gene: -
len: 11
CDR3aa: ASSFAGSYEQY

v_gene: TRBV3-1/TRBV3-2
j_gene: TRBJ2-7
d_gene: -
len: 14
CDR3aa: ASSHLFGGASYEQY

v_gene: TRBV5-1
j_gene: TRBJ1-3
d_gene: TRBD1
len: 14
CDR3aa: ASSPMTGGFGNTIY

v_gene: TRBV6-6
j_gene: TRBJ1-5
d_gene: TRBD1
len: 14
CDR3aa: ASSNDRGYSNQPQH

v_gene: TRBV5-1
j_gene: TRBJ2-3
d_gene: -
len: 13
CDR3aa: ASSLARGGLDTQY

v_gene: TRBV12-3/TRBV12-4
j_gene: TRBJ1-1
d_gene: -
len: 11
CDR3aa: ASSPGDRTEAF

v_gene: TRBV21-1
j_gene: TRBJ1-5
d_gene: -
len: 12
CDR3aa: ASSNWPGNQPQH

v_gene: TRBV6-6
j_gene: TRBJ1-2
d_gene: -
len: 13
CDR3aa: ASSLILARNYGYT

v_gene: TRBV11-3
j_gene: TRBJ2-6
d_gene: -
len: 11
CDR3aa: ASRSSGANVLT

v_gene: TRBV27
j_gene: TRBJ2-3
d_gene: -
len: 15
CDR3aa: ASSLFAQSGAKDTQY

v_gene: TRBV18
j_gene: TRBJ2-1
d_gene: -
len: 15
CDR3aa: ASSPRQQRAYYNEQF

v_gene: TRBV7-3
j_gene: TRBJ2-5
d_gene: TRBD1
len: 11
CDR3aa: ASSQTGRETQY

v_gene: TRBV5-5
j_gene: TRBJ2-5
d_gene: -
len: 9
CDR3aa: ASSEEETQY

v_gene: TRBV7-2
j_gene: TRBJ2-1
d_gene: -
len: 13
CDR3aa: ASSLAVSSYNEQF

v_gene: TRBV9
j_gene: TRBJ1-2
d_gene: -
len: 12
CDR3aa: ASTETGDGYGYT

v_gene: TRBV11-2
j_gene: TRBJ2-1
d_gene: -
len: 13
CDR3aa: ASSLGGSSYNEQF

v_gene: TRBV24-1
j_gene: TRBJ2-1
d_gene: -
len: 14
CDR3aa: ATSSSGASSYNEQF

v_gene: TRBV5-1
j_gene: TRBJ1-1
d_gene: TRBD1
len: 13
CDR3aa: ASSLYRGQNTEAF

v_gene: TRBV6-5
j_gene: TRBJ1-1
d_gene: -
len: 11
CDR3aa: ASSTQAGTEAF

v_gene: TRBV19
j_gene: TRBJ2-5
d_gene: -
len: 11
CDR3aa: ASSIGGQETQY

v_gene: TRBV6-5
j_gene: TRBJ2-7
d_gene: -
len: 10
CDR3aa: ASSGLSYEQY

v_gene: TRBV2
j_gene: TRBJ1-2
d_gene: -
len: 12
CDR3aa: ASSVDRTNYGYT

v_gene: TRBV15
j_gene: TRBJ1-6
d_gene: -
len: 14
CDR3aa: ATSRDLQKHNSPLH

v_gene: TRBV25-1
j_gene: TRBJ1-2
d_gene: -
len: 10
CDR3aa: ASTAQGSGYT

v_gene: TRBV5-1
j_gene: TRBJ1-1
d_gene: -
len: 13
CDR3aa: ASSYKTGGNTEAF

v_gene: TRBV10-1
j_gene: TRBJ2-1
d_gene: TRBD2
len: 14
CDR3aa: ASSDAGLAGYNEQF

v_gene: TRBV18
j_gene: TRBJ1-5
d_gene: -
len: 12
CDR3aa: ASSPGQNNQPQH